A single sample gave rise to the 9 T cell receptor beta chains below, sequenced in a study of blood T cell repertoires in COVID-19. Sequenced by immunoSEQ multiplex PCR; TCRdb stores in-frame clones only, minus some. The table has 150,000 to 200,000 clones, roughly 80% seen once. Sequenced sample: PBMCs or T cells enriched from blood (not recorded which). The source of these receptors is a woman aged 60-75 years who had recovered from COVID-19.

V gene TRBV27 combines with J gene TRBJ2-7; possibly TRBD1 for D (6 bases). The CDR3 consists of 14 residues. Germline loops: CDR1 MNHEY, CDR2 SMNVEV (reference sequence). With 5 bases removed from V and 2 bases from J, the gap between germline ends came to 13 bases. The DNA of the CDR3 is TGTGCCAGCAGTCGAACAGGGAACCCCTACGAGCAGTACTTC. Translation gives CASSRTGNPYEQYF.

The J gene is TRBJ2-7, the V gene TRBV7-2; 9 bases are a match to TRBD2. The CDR3 runs to 13 residues. J was trimmed by 6 bases and V by 5 bases; bases with no gene match: 5. Per the germline V gene, CDR1 is SGHTA and CDR2 is FQGNSA. The CDR3 DNA reads as TGTGCCAGCAGCCTTAGCGGGGGTGCCGAGCAGTACTTC. Translated: CASSLSGGAEQYF. The full variable domain, completed using reference TRBV7-2 and TRBJ2-7, is GAGVSQSPSNKVTEKGKDVELRCDPISGHTALYWYRQSLGQGLEFLIYFQGNSAPDKSGLPSDRFSAERTGGSVSTLTIQRTQQEDSAVYLCASSLSGGAEQYFGPGTRLTVT.

The V and J genes are TRBV9 and TRBJ2-3; perhaps TRBD1 as D (6 bases). V dropped 3 bases and J dropped 5 bases, with 10 bases sitting between them. Germline-derived CDR1 and CDR2 are SGDLS and YYNGEE. This CDR3 has 13 amino acids. CDR3 region: CASSEGVEDTQYF. The DNA for the CDR3 is TGTGCCAGCAGCGAGGGGGTGGAAGATACGCAGTATTTT.

This clone was seen a few times. The chain recombines TRBV15 with TRBJ2-5; no clear D gene. Germline V gene data show CDR1 as LNHNV and CDR2 as YYDKDF (reference sequence). V dropped 3 bases and J dropped 5 bases, with 13 bases sitting between them. The CDR3 extends over 14 amino acids. The CDR3 spells CATSRAILLETQYF. The CDR3 DNA is TGTGCCACCAGCAGGGCCATCCTGCTCGAGACCCAGTACTTC.

The chain couples TRBV30 to TRBJ2-1, with 8 bases lining up with TRBD2. The CDR3 is made up of 14 amino acids. The V gene's germline CDR1 is GTSNPN and CDR2 SVGIG (reference sequence). V was clipped by 5 bases and J by 9 bases; unmatched bases: 12. The CDR3 nucleotides are TGTGCCTGGGGCTTGGGACTAGGAAATACTGAGCAGTTCTTC. Amino acid sequence: CAWGLGLGNTEQFF.

This clone was recorded once. This sequence joins TRBV5-6 and TRBJ2-3; tentatively, D is TRBD1 (6 bases). V shed 4 bases and J shed 0 bases, with 15 bases lying between them. Per the germline V gene, CDR1 is SGHDT and CDR2 is YYEEEE. This CDR3 has 16 residues. CDR3 DNA sequence: TGTGCCAGCAGCCCCGGGACAAGTTTTAGCACAGATACGCAGTATTTT. It translates to CASSPGTSFSTDTQYF.

The sample holds one count of this clone. At one end the junction does not follow the germline gene, possibly because of a read error. V is TRBV6-5 and J is TRBJ2-7; 9 bases agree with TRBD1. Germline-derived CDR1 and CDR2 are MNHEY and SVGAGI. The CDR3 length is 14 residues. CDR3 coding DNA: TGTGCCAGCAGCAACTCAGGGACAGGGCCTCTTCGGTCCTTC. Translated, it gives CASSNSGTGPLRSF.

The rearrangement links TRBV4-2 to TRBJ2-3; 8 bases line up with TRBD2. The germline CDR1 and CDR2 sequences are LGHNA and YNFKEQ. The ends lost 0 bases at V and 3 bases at J; junction bases unmatched: 5. This CDR3 has 16 amino acids. CDR3 in amino acids: CASSQDPGGATDTQYF. CDR3 bases: TGTGCCAGCAGCCAAGACCCCGGGGGGGCAACAGATACGCAGTATTTT.

J is TRBJ2-3 and V is TRBV4-2; TRBD2 is a possible D gene (5 bases). CDR1 and CDR2 (germline): LGHNA, YNFKEQ. V was shortened by 8 bases and J by 0 bases, with 18 bases between the two germline ends. This CDR3 is 16 amino acids long. DNA for the CDR3: TGTGCCAGCGACATTGGTCAAGCGGAGAGCACAGATACGCAGTATTTT. It encodes CASDIGQAESTDTQYF.